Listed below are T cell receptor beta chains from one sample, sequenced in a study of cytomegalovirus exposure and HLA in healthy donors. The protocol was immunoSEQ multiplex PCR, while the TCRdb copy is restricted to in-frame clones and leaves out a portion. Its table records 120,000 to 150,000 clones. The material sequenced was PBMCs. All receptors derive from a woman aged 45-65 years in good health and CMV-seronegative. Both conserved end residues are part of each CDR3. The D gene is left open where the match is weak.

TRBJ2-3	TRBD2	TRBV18	TGTGCCAGCTCACCACGAGATAGCGGGGGAGACACAGATACGCAGTATTTT	CASSPRDSGGDTDTQYF
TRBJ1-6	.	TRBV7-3	TGTGCCAGCAGCCGAGACCGGGGTAGTAATTCACCCCTCCACTTT	CASSRDRGSNSPLHF
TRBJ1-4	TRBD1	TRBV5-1	TGCGCCAGCAGCTCGTCAGGGGGTTTAAGGGAAAAACTGTTTTTT	CASSSSGGLREKLFF
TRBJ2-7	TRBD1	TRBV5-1	TGCGCCAGCAGCCAACAGGGGCCCCCCTACGAGCAGTACTTC	CASSQQGPPYEQYF
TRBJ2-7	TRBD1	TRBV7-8	TGTGCCAGCAGCCATCTCAGTACCCCGGGACAGGGTTTTGGCTACGAGCAGTACTTC	CASSHLSTPGQGFGYEQYF
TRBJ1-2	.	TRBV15	TGTGCCACCAGCAGAGATGTGGGGGGCTATGGCTACACCTTC	CATSRDVGGYGYTF
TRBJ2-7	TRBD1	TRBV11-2	TGTGCCAGCAGCCGGACAGGGCAGGGATTCTACGAGCAGTACTTC	CASSRTGQGFYEQYF
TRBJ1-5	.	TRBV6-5	TGTGCCAGCAGACGGGGTAGGGGGCAGCCCCAGCATTTT	CASRRGRGQPQHF
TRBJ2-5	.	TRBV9	TGTGCCAGCAGCGGGGGACGGGGGAACTTCCAAGAGACCCAGTACTTC	CASSGGRGNFQETQYF
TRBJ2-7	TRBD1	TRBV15	TGTGCCACCAGGAGTGGAGCGGACAGGGCAATCGGCGAGCAGTACTTC	CATRSGADRAIGEQYF
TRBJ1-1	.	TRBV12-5	TGTGCTAGTGGTTTGGTACTTTCGCTAAGGAACACTGAAGCTTTCTTT	CASGLVLSLRNTEAFF
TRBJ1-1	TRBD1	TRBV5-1	TGCGCCAGCAGCCCTTTCGCTTCAGGGGGCACTGAAACTTTCTTT	CASSPFASGGTETFF
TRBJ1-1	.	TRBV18	TGTGCCAGCTCCACGGACAGAAACACTGAAGCTTTCTTT	CASSTDRNTEAFF
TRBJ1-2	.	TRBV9	TGTGCCAGCAGCGTACCTGCCGACTCCGGAGGCTACACCTTC	CASSVPADSGGYTF
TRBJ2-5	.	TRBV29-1	TGCAGCGTTGCTCCCCTGCAGGGAAGGACCCAGTACTTC	CSVAPLQGRTQYF
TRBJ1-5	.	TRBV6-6	TGTGCCAGCAGACTAGTAGATTCGCCCCAGCATTTT	CASRLVDSPQHF
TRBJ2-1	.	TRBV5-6	TGTGCCAGCACGGGCTCCTACAATGAGCAGTTCTTC	CASTGSYNEQFF
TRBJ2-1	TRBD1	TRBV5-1	TGCGCCAGCAGCAAAGGACAGGTTGGCACTTACAATGAGCAGTTCTTC	CASSKGQVGTYNEQFF
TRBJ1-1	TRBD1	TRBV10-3	TGTGCCATCAGTCGACAGGGGGTGAACACTGAAGCTTTCTTT	CAISRQGVNTEAFF
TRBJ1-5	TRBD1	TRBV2	TGTGCCAGCAGTGAGCCTAATTCAGGGGGCCCTCTACAACATCAGCCCCAGCATTTT	CASSEPNSGGPLQHQPQHF
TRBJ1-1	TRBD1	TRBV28	TGTGCCAGCAGTTTATTGGCAGGGGGTTACCTGAACACTGAAGCTTTCTTT	CASSLLAGGYLNTEAFF
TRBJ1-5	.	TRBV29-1	TGCAGCGTGAGATCAGGGGTCAATCAGCCCCAGCATTTT	CSVRSGVNQPQHF
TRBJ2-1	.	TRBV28	TGTGCCAGCAGTCCCCCAGCTCGACTGGAGCAGTTCTTC	CASSPPARLEQFF
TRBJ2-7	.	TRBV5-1	TGCGCCAGCAGCGATGGACTGGACTCCTACGAGCAGTACTTC	CASSDGLDSYEQYF
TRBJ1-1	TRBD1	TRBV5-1	TGCGCCAGCAGTTCGGCCGGGACAGGGACGAACACTGAAGCTTTCTTT	CASSSAGTGTNTEAFF
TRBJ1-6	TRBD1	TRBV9	TGTGCCAGCAGCGTCCTCGGACAGGGAAGCGCAAGTTCACCCCTCCACTTT	CASSVLGQGSASSPLHF
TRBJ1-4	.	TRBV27	TGTGCCAGCAGTTTGCTTGGGCTCACTAATGAAAAACTGTTTTTT	CASSLLGLTNEKLFF
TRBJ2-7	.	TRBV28	TGTGCCAGCAGTCTCACAGCTTACGAGCAGTACTTC	CASSLTAYEQYF
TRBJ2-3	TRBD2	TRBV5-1	TGCGCCAGCAGCTTGGAGCTAGCGGGAGTCGCAGATACGCAGTATTTT	CASSLELAGVADTQYF
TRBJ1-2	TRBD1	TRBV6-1	TGTGCCAGCAGTGGGGGACAGGGGGGGAGAGGCTACACCTTC	CASSGGQGGRGYTF